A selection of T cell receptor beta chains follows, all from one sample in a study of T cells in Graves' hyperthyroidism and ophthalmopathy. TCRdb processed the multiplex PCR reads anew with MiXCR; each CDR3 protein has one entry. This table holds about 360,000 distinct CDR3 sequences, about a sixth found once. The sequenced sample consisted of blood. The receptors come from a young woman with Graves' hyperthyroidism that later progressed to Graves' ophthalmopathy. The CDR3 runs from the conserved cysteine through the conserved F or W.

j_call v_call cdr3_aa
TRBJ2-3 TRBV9 CASSVMGSFTDTQYF
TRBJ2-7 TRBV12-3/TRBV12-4 CASSRRSYEQYF
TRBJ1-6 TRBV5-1 CASSLVGRGPSPLHF
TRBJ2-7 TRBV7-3 CASSFVRESEQYF
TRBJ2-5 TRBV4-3 CASSQAWGAGETQYF
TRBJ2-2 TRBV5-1 CASRSLAGTRDTGELFF
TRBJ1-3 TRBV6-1 CASSVGGGGSGNTIYF
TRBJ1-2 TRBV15 CATSRVIDVYGYTF
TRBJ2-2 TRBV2 CANKLGTAGGELFF
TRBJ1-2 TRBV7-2 CASSLFQGAYTF
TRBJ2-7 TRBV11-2 CASSFPSGGPYEQYF
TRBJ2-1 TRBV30 CASMGGGLYEQFF
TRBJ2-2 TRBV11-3 CASSLSGSRTTNTGELFF
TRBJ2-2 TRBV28 CASTLPGDTLAGELFF
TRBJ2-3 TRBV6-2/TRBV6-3 CASSPLGLGDDTQYF
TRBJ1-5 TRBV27 CASSADRASNQPQHF
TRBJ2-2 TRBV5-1 CASSPGAGMNTGELFF
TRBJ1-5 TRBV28 CASGEVGQGMNQPQHF